This paragraph covers one T cell receptor beta chain sequence. Its target is unknown. The same CDR3 is also encoded by other DNA sequences in this sample. TCRdb's table, derived via immunoSEQ multiplex PCR, lists solely in-frame clones and lacks some. The data contain about 980,000 clones, 60% to 85% of them singletons. This sample was included in a study of shared clonotypes between healthy human individuals. Points from the study as a whole: Clonotypes that were shared across four donors made up around 5% of naive CD4 clonotypes.

Germline V gene data show CDR1 as LNHNV and CDR2 as YYDKDF (reference sequence). Deletions cut 7 bases from V and 3 bases from J, with 10 bases between. The CDR3 runs 13 residues. The chain carries TRBV15 and TRBJ1-5; D unresolved. The clonotype was recovered from a man between 18 and 29 years old in good health. Sequenced input: memory CD4+ T cells sorted from blood. Stated subset: CD45RA-negative fraction. The CDR3 region has the DNA TGTGCCACCACGACGGGGTCCAATCAGCCCCAGCATTTT. This encodes CATTTGSNQPQHF. The variable domain in full, with the rest retrieved from reference TRBV15 and TRBJ1-5, is DAMVIQNPRYQVTQFGKPVTLSCSQTLNHNVMYWYQQKSSQAPKLLFHYYDKDFNNEADTPDNFQSRRPNTSFCFLDIRSPGLGDTAMYLCATTTGSNQPQHFGDGTRLSIL.